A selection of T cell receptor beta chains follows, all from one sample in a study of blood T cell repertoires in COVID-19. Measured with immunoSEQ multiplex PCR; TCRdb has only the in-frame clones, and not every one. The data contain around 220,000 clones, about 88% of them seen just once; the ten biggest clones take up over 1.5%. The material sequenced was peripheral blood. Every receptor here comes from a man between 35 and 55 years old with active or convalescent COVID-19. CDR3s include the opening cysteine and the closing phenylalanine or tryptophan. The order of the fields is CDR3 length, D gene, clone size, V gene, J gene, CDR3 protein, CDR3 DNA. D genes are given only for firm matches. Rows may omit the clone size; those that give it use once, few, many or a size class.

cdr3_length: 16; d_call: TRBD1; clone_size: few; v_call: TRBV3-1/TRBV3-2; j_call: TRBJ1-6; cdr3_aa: CASSFRQGVYNSPLHF; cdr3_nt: TGTGCCAGCAGCTTCCGACAGGGGGTCTATAATTCACCCCTCCACTTT
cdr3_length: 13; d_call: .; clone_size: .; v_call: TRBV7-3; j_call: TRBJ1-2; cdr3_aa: CASSLDTNYGYTF; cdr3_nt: TGTGCCAGCAGCTTAGACACTAACTATGGCTACACCTTC
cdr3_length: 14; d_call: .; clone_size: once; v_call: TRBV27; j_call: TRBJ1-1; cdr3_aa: CASSWSGLNTEAFF; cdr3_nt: TGTGCCAGCAGTTGGTCAGGGTTGAACACTGAAGCTTTCTTT
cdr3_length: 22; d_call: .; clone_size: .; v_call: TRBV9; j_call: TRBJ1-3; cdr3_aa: CASSVEVDPGGAGTSSGNTIYF; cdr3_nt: TGTGCCAGCAGCGTAGAGGTTGACCCCGGGGGAGCCGGAACGTCCTCTGGAAACACCATATATTTT
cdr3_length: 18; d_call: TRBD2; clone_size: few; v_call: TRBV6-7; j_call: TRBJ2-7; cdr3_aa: CASSARLAGLTKTYEQYF; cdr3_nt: TGTGCCAGCAGTGCTAGACTAGCGGGCCTGACAAAAACCTACGAGCAGTACTTC
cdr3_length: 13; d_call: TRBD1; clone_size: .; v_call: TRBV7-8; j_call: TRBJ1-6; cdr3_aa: CASSLDRYSPLHF; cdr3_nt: TGTGCCAGCAGCCTGGACAGGTATTCACCCCTCCACTTT
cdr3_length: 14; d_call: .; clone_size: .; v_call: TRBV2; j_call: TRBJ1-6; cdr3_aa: CASSEHQWNSPLHF; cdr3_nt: TGTGCCAGCAGTGAACACCAGTGGAATTCACCCCTCCACTTT
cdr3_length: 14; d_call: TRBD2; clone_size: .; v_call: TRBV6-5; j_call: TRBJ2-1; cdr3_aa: CASSYYSGDNEQFF; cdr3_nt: TGTGCCAGCAGTTACTATAGCGGGGACAATGAGCAGTTCTTC
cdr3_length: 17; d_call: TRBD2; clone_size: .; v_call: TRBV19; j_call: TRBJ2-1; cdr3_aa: CASSNNEREGSYNEQFF; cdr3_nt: TGTGCCAGTAGTAATAATGAGCGGGAGGGATCCTACAATGAGCAGTTCTTC
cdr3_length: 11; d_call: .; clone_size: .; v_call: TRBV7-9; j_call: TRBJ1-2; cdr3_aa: CASSLLYGYTF; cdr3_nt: TGTGCCAGCAGCTTACTCTATGGCTACACCTTC